Each of the 3 T cell receptor beta chains below was sequenced from the same sample in a study of CD8+CD57+ T cells in acquired aplastic anemia. Genomic DNA, the template, was used for profiling of the TCR beta VDJ and CDR3. TCRdb recomputed calls from the reads with MiXCR, one row per CDR3 protein. The sample comprises about 170,000 distinct CDR3 sequences, around 50% of which are singletons, and roughly 1.2% rests with the top ten. In patients chosen for sequencing, flow cytometry had shown CD8+CD57+ cell expansion. The sequenced material came from sorted CD4+, CD8+, or CD8+CD57+ T cells (not recorded which) from PBMCs. The origin of the receptors is a human donor with aplastic anemia.

This clonotype was detected a few times. The V call is TRBV7-3, the J call TRBJ2-5; D remains unclear. Germline V lookup: CDR1 SGHTA, CDR2 FQGTGA. Trimming removed 1 base at V and 4 bases at J, with 7 bases between. This CDR3 contains 13 residues. CDR3: CASSLIPLETQYF. The CDR3 nucleotides are TGTGCCAGCAGCTTAATCCCGTTAGAGACCCAGTACTTC.

The chain combines TRBV15 with TRBJ1-4; unclear D gene. The V gene's germline CDR1 is LNHNV and CDR2 YYDKDF (reference sequence). V lost 2 bases and J lost 0, with 10 bases in between. This CDR3 has 16 residues. DNA for the CDR3: TGTGCCACCAGCAGAATTTCCGGTTCAACTAATGAAAAACTGTTTTTT. Encoded protein: CATSRISGSTNEKLFF.

This clonotype was observed at least ten times. This chain connects TRBV6-5 to TRBJ1-6, with D tentatively TRBD1 (5 bases). Deletions cut 2 bases from V and 9 bases from J, with 11 bases between. Germline CDR1 is MNHEY and CDR2 is SVGAGI. The CDR3 extends over 14 amino acids. The CDR3: CASSYLSRVSPLHF. The CDR3 DNA sequence: TGTGCCAGCAGTTACCTTTCCAGGGTTTCACCCCTCCACTTT.